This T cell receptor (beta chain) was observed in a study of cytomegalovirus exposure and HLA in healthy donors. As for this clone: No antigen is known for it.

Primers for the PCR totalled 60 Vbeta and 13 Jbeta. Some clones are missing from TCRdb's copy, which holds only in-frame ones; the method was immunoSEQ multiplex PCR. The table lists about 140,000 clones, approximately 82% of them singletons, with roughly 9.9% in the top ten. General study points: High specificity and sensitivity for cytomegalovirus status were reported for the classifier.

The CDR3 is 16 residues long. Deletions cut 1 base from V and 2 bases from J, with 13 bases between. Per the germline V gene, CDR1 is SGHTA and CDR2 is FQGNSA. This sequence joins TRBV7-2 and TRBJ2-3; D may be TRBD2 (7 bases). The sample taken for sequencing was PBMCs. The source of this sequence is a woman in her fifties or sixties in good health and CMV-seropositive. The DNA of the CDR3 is TGTGCCAGCAGCTTAGTTTCGGCGGGGGCCACAGATACGCAGTATTTT. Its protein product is CASSLVSAGATDTQYF.